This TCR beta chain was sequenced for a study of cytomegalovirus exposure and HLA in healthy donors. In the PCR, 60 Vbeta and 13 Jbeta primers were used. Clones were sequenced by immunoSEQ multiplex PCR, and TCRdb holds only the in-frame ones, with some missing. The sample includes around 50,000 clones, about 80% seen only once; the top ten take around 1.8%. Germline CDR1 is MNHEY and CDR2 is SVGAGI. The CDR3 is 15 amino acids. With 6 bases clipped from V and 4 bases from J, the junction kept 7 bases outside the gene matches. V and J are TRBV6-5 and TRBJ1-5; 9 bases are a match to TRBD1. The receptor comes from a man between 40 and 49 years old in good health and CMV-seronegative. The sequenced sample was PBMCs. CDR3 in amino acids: CASRPVGTGNQPQHF. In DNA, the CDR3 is TGTGCCAGCAGACCGGTAGGGACAGGGAATCAGCCCCAGCATTTT.